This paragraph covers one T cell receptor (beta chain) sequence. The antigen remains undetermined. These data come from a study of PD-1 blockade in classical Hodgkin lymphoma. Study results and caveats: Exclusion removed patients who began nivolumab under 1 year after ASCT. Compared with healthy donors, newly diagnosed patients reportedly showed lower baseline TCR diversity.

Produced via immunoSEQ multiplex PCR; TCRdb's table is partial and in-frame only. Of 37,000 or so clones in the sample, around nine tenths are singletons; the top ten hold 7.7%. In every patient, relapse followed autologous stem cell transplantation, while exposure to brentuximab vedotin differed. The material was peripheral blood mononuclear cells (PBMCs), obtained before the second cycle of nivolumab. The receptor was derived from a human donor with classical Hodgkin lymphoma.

CDR3 DNA sequence: TGTGCCAGCAGTGACACGAACACCGGGGAGCTGTTTTTT. Protein product: CASSDTNTGELFF. The chain links TRBV6-4 to TRBJ2-2, with unresolved D. The V gene lost 2 bases and the J gene lost 0 bases, with 1 base spanning the gap. The CDR3 is made up of 13 amino acids. CDR1 MRHNA and CDR2 SNTAGT come from the germline V gene.